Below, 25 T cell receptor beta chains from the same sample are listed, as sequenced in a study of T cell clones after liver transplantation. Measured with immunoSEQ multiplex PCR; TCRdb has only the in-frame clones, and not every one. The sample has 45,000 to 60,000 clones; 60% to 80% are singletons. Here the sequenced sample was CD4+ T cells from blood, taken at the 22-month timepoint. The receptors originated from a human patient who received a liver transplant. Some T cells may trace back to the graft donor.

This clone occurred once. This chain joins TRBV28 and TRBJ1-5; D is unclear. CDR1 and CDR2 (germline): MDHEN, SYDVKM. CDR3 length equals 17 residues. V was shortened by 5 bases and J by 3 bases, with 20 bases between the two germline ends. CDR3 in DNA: TGTGCCAGCAGTCGGGCCCCGAAACCCCTTTACAATCAGCCCCAGCATTTT. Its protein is CASSRAPKPLYNQPQHF.

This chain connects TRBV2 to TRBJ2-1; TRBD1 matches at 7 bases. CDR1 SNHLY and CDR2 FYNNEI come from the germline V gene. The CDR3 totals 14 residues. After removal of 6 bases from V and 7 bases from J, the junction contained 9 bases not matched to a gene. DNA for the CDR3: TGTGCCAGCAGCCCAAGACAGGGAATGAATGAGCAGTTCTTC. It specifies CASSPRQGMNEQFF.

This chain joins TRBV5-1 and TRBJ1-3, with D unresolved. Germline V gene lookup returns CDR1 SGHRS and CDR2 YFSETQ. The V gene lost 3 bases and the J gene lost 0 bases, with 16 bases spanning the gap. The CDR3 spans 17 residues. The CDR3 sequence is CASSYVRTISSGNTIYF. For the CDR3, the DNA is TGCGCCAGCAGCTACGTGAGGACGATCAGCTCTGGAAACACCATATATTTT.

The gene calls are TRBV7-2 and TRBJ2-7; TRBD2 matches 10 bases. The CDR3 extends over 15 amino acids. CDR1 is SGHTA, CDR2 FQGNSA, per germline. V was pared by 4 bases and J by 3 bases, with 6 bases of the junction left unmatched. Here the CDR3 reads CASSSDSSGGYEQYF. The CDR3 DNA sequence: TGTGCCAGCAGCTCAGATTCTAGCGGGGGCTACGAGCAGTACTTC. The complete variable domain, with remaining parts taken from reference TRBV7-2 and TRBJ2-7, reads GAGVSQSPSNKVTEKGKDVELRCDPISGHTALYWYRQSLGQGLEFLIYFQGNSAPDKSGLPSDRFSAERTGGSVSTLTIQRTQQEDSAVYLCASSSDSSGGYEQYFGPGTRLTVT.

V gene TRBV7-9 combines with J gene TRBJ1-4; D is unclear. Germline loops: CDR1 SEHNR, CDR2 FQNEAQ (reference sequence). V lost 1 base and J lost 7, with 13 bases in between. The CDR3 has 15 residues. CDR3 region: CASSLDRSYGEKLFF. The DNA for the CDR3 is TGTGCCAGCAGCTTAGATCGCAGTTACGGTGAAAAACTGTTTTTT. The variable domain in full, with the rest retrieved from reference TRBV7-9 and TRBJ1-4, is DTGVSQNPRHKITKRGQNVTFRCDPISEHNRLYWYRQTLGQGPEFLTYFQNEAQLEKSRLLSDRFSAERPKGSFSTLEIQRTEQGDSAMYLCASSLDRSYGEKLFFGSGTQLSVL.

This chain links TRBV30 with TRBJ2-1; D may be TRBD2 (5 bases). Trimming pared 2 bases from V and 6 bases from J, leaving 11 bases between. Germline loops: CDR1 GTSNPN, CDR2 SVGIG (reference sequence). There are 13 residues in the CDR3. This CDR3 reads CAWSRGFRNEQFF. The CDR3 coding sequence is TGTGCCTGGAGTCGAGGGTTTCGCAATGAGCAGTTCTTC. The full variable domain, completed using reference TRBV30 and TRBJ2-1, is SQTIHQWPATLVQPVGSPLSLECTVEGTSNPNLYWYRQAAGRGLQLLFYSVGIGQISSEVPQNLSASRPQDRQFILSSKKLLLSDSGFYLCAWSRGFRNEQFFGPGTRLTVL.

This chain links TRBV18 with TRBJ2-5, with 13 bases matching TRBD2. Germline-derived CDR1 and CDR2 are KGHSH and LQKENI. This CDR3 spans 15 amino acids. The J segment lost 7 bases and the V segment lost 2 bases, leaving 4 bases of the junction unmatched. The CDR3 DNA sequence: TGTGCCAGCTCACCAGGACTAGCGGGGGCGGGGACCCAGTACTTC. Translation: CASSPGLAGAGTQYF.

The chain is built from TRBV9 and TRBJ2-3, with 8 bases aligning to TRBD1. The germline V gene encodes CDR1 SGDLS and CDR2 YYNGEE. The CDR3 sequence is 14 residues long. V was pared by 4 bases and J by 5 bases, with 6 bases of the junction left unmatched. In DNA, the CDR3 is TGTGCCAGCAGCACCGGACAGGGACAAGATACGCAGTATTTT. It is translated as CASSTGQGQDTQYF.

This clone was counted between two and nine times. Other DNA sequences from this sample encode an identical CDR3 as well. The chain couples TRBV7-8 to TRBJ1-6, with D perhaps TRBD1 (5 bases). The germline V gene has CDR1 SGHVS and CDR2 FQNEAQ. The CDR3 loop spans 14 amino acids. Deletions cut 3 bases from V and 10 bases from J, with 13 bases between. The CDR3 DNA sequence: TGTGCCAGCAGCTTGGGGGGAGGGAACTCACCCCTCCACTTT. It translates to CASSLGGGNSPLHF.

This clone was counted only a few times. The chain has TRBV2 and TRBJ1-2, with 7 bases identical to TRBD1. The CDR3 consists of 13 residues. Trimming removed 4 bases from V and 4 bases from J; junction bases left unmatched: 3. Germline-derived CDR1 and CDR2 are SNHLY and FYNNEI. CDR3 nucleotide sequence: TGTGCCAGCAGTGGACAGGGACCCTATGGCTACACCTTC. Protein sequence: CASSGQGPYGYTF.

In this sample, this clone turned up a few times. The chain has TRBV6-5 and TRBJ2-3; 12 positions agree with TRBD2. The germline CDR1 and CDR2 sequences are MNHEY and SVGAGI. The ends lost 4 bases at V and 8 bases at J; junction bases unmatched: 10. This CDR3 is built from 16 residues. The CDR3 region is CASSSRTSGDQGTQYF. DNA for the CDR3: TGTGCCAGCAGTTCCCGGACTAGCGGGGACCAGGGTACGCAGTATTTT.

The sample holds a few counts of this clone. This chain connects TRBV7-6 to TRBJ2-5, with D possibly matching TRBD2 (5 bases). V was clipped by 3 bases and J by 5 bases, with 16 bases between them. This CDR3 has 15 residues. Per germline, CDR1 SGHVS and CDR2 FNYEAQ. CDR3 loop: CASSFYGYSGETQYF. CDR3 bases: TGTGCCAGCAGCTTCTATGGGTATTCGGGGGAGACCCAGTACTTC.

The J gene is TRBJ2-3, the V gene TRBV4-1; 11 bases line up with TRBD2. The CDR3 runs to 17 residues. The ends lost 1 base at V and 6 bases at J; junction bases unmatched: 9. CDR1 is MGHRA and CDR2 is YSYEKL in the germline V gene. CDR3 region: CASSQGRSGGARDTQYF. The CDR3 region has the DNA TGCGCCAGCAGCCAAGGACGTAGCGGGGGGGCCAGGGATACGCAGTATTTT.

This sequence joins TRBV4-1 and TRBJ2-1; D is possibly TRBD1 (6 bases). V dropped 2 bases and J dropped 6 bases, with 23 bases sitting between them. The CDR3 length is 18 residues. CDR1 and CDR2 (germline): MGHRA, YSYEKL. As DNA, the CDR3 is TGCGCCAGCAGCCAATCGGAAGTGTTCAGGGGATTCGGCAATGAGCAGTTCTTC. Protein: CASSQSEVFRGFGNEQFF.

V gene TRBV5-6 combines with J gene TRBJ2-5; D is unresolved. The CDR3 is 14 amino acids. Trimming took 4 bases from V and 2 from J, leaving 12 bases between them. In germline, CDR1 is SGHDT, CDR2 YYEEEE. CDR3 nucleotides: TGTGCCAGCAGCCCGGTGGGGATACAAGAGACCCAGTACTTC. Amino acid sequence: CASSPVGIQETQYF.

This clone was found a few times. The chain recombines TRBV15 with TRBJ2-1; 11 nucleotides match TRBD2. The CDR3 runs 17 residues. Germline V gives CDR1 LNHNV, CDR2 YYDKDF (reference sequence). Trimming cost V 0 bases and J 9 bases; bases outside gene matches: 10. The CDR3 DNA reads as TGTGCCACCAGCAGAGATCTGGTAGCGGGGGGGCCCGGTGAGCAGTTCTTC. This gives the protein CATSRDLVAGGPGEQFF.

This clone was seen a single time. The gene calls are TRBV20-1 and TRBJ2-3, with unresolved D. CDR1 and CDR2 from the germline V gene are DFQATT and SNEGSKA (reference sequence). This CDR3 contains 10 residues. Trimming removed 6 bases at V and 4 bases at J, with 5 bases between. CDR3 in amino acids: CSAGPDTQYF. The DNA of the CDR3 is TGCAGTGCAGGACCAGATACGCAGTATTTT.

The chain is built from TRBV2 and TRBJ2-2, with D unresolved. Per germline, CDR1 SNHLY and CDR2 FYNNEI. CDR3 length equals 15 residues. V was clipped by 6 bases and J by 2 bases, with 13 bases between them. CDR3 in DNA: TGTGCCAGCAGCCCCGGGTCCAGTAACACCGGGGAGCTGTTTTTT. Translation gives CASSPGSSNTGELFF.

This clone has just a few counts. CDR3 loop: CASSGTGSTDTQYF. DNA of the CDR3: TGTGCCAGCAGTGGGACTGGCTCCACAGATACGCAGTATTTT. V and J are TRBV2 and TRBJ2-3, with a possible D match to TRBD2 (5 bases). The CDR3 runs to 14 residues. The V end lost 4 bases, the J end lost 2 bases, and 10 bases lay between the germline ends. Germline V CDR1 and CDR2: SNHLY, FYNNEI.

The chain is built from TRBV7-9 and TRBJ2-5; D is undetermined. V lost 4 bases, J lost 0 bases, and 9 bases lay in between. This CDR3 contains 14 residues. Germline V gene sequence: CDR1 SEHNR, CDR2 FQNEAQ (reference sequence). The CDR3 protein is CASSSSTYQETQYF. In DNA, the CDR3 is TGTGCCAGCAGCTCCTCTACGTACCAAGAGACCCAGTACTTC.

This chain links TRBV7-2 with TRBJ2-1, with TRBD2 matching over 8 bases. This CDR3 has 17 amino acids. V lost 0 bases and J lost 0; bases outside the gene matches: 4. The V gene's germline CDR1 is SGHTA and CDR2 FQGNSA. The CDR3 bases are TGTGCCAGCAGCTTAGCTTCGGCGGGAGGCTCCTACAATGAGCAGTTCTTC. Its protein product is CASSLASAGGSYNEQFF.

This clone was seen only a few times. CDR3 sequence (DNA): TGTGCCAGTAGTGGCCGGACAGGGCCCGGGGAGCTGTTTTTT. Protein product: CASSGRTGPGELFF. The chain employs TRBV19 and TRBJ2-2; 8 bases are a match to TRBD1. CDR3 length: 14 amino acids. With V trimmed by 5 bases and J by 6 bases, 5 bases remained unmatched. The germline CDR1 and CDR2 sequences are LNHDA and SQIVND (reference sequence).

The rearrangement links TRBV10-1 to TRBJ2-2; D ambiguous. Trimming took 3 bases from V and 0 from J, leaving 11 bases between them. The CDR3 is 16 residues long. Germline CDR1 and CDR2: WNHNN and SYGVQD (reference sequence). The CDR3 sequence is CASSEVRSSNTGELFF. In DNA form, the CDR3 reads TGCGCCAGCAGTGAAGTACGATCCTCGAACACCGGGGAGCTGTTTTTT.

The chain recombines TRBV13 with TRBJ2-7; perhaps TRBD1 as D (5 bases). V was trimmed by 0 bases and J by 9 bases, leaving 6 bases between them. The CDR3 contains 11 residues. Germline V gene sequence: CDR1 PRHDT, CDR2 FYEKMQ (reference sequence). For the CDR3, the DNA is TGTGCCAGCAGCTTAGGTCAGGGGCAGTACTTC. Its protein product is CASSLGQGQYF.

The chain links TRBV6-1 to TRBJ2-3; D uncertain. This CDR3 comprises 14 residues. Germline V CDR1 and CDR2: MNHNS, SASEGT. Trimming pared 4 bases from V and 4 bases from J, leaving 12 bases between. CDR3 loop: CASSGILGPDTQYF. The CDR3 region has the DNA TGTGCCAGCAGTGGCATCCTAGGGCCAGATACGCAGTATTTT.